This T cell receptor (beta chain) was identified in a study of blood T cell dynamics during melanoma immunotherapy. Some clones are missing from TCRdb's copy, which holds only in-frame ones; the method was immunoSEQ multiplex PCR. This sample yields over 15,000 clones, of which around 90% are seen a single time; 7.5% to 9.5% belongs to the top ten. Time point meaning: week 3, after first cycle of checkpoint inhibitor. One draw preceded checkpoint blockade; another followed its first cycle at week 3. Prior systemic cancer therapy, immunosuppressant use and other active malignancies excluded patients. CDR3 length equals 16 residues. V shed 1 base, J shed 3 bases, and the junction held 7 bases outside the gene matches. Germline assignment: CDR1 SQVTM and CDR2 ANQGSEA.

This specimen consisted of blood, obtained from a patient treated with checkpoint blockade. This receptor was taken from a human donor with melanoma. The chain uses TRBV29-1 and TRBJ2-7, with 12 bases lining up with TRBD1. The CDR3 nucleotides are TGCAGCGTTGAAGGCTACCGGGACAGGGGGCTCTACGAGCAGTACTTC. Amino acid sequence: CSVEGYRDRGLYEQYF.